The 9 T cell receptor beta chains below come from one sample, sequenced in a study of early T cells in non-severe SARS-CoV-2 infection. TCRdb re-called the 5' RACE reads with MiXCR, one entry per CDR3 protein. The sample includes tens of thousands of distinct CDR3 sequences, roughly an eighth of them seen just once. The sample comprised whole blood. These receptors were obtained from an adult who was a healthcare worker with PCR-confirmed SARS-CoV-2 infection or an uninfected control (not recorded which).

The DNA of the CDR3 is TGCAGTGCTAGAGGACGGGACGGGACAGGGAGAAACACTGAAGCTTTCTTT. Protein sequence: CSARGRDGTGRNTEAFF. The V call is TRBV20-1, the J call TRBJ1-1; 9 bases are shared with TRBD1. The CDR3 is made up of 17 amino acids. V lost 1 base to trimming and J lost 2 bases; unmatched junction nucleotides: 11. The germline gives CDR1 DFQATT, CDR2 SNEGSKA (reference sequence).

This clonotype turned up a few times. The genes are TRBV5-1 and TRBJ2-1; unclear D gene. The CDR3 extends over 13 amino acids. Germline lookup yields CDR1 SGHRS and CDR2 YFSETQ. Between the trimmed V and J ends, which lost 4 bases and 5 bases, there was a span of 10 bases. CDR3 sequence: CASSHGSNNEQFF. CDR3 in DNA: TGCGCCAGCAGCCATGGGTCAAACAATGAGCAGTTCTTC. The full variable domain, its missing parts supplied by reference TRBV5-1 and TRBJ2-1, is KAGVTQTPRYLIKTRGQQVTLSCSPISGHRSVSWYQQTPGQGLQFLFEYFSETQRNKGNFPGRFSGRQFSNSRSEMNVSTLELGDSALYLCASSHGSNNEQFFGPGTRLTVL.

In its sample, this clonotype was seen many times. The chain is built from TRBV12-3 or TRBV12-4 and TRBJ2-7, with 7 bases fitting TRBD1. J was trimmed by 0 bases and V by 5 bases; bases with no gene match: 4. The CDR3 sequence is 14 residues long. The CDR3 is CASSPQGTSYEQYF. The CDR3 bases are TGTGCCAGCAGTCCACAGGGGACCTCCTACGAGCAGTACTTC.

In this sample, this clonotype turned up a few times. V and J are TRBV20-1 and TRBJ1-1; 10 positions match TRBD1. The CDR3 length is 15 residues. CDR1 DFQATT and CDR2 SNEGSKA come from the germline V gene (reference sequence). The J segment lost 4 bases and the V segment lost 4 bases, leaving 9 bases of the junction unmatched. The CDR3 protein is CSATILDRGGTEAFF. The CDR3 region has the DNA TGCAGTGCTACGATCCTGGACAGGGGGGGCACTGAAGCTTTCTTT.

This clonotype has ten or more counts. This sequence joins TRBV2 and TRBJ2-7; D remains unclear. The germline V and J ends were trimmed by 1 base and 3 bases, with 10 bases remaining between them. The CDR3 runs 14 residues. The V gene's germline CDR1 is SNHLY and CDR2 FYNNEI. The CDR3 DNA sequence: TGTGCCAGCAGTGAAGGTCCAGTGGGCTACGAGCAGTACTTC. This sequence encodes CASSEGPVGYEQYF.

This clonotype has a count of ten or more. The chain links TRBV7-8 to TRBJ1-4, with unresolved D. Germline CDR1 is SGHVS and CDR2 is FQNEAQ. Trimming pared 1 base from V and 0 bases from J, leaving 6 bases between. This CDR3 region has 15 residues. DNA of the CDR3: TGTGCCAGCAGCTTAGATGGGTCAACTAATGAAAAACTGTTTTTT. As protein: CASSLDGSTNEKLFF.

This sequence joins TRBV19 and TRBJ2-1; TRBD2 might be the D (5 bases). Germline values: CDR1 LNHDA, CDR2 SQIVND (reference sequence). The CDR3 covers 15 residues. With 3 bases removed from V and 3 bases from J, the gap between germline ends came to 12 bases. The CDR3 spells CASSMPGVGYNEQFF. CDR3 sequence (DNA): TGTGCCAGTAGTATGCCCGGGGTAGGCTACAATGAGCAGTTCTTC.

Only a few counts were recorded for this clonotype. The rearrangement links TRBV5-5 to TRBJ2-5; unclear D gene. The germline V gene has CDR1 SGHKS and CDR2 YYEKEE (reference sequence). The V end lost 1 base, the J end lost 1 base, and 8 bases lay between the germline ends. CDR3 size: 14 residues. Here the CDR3 reads CASSLITVQETQYF. In DNA, the CDR3 is TGTGCCAGCAGCTTGATAACAGTCCAAGAGACCCAGTACTTC.

The chain joins TRBV4-1 to TRBJ2-7; perhaps TRBD2 as D (6 bases). This CDR3 is 13 amino acids long. V lost 5 bases and J lost 3, with 11 bases in between. Germline values: CDR1 MGHRA, CDR2 YSYEKL. The CDR3: CASSVEGFYEQYF. The CDR3 DNA sequence: TGCGCCAGCAGCGTGGAGGGATTCTACGAGCAGTACTTC.